Listed below are T cell receptor beta chains from one sample, sequenced in a study of PD-1 blockade in classical Hodgkin lymphoma. The protocol was immunoSEQ multiplex PCR, while the TCRdb copy is restricted to in-frame clones and leaves out a portion. The repertoire holds approximately 19,000 clones, with about 85% as singletons. Sequences were derived from CD8+ T cells from blood, sampled before the fourth cycle of nivolumab. These receptor sequences come from a human donor with classical Hodgkin lymphoma. The CDR3 runs from the conserved cysteine through the conserved F or W. A D gene is named only where the DNA matches it firmly. Clone size, where shown, is once, few, many, or a class for clones that have expanded.

cdr3_nt: TGTGCCAGCAGCGCCCCCGGGACAGGGATCCCGTACGAGCAGTACTTC
cdr3_aa: CASSAPGTGIPYEQYF
v_call: TRBV9
j_call: TRBJ2-7
clone_size: -
d_call: TRBD1

cdr3_nt: TGTGCCAGCAGCCAAGAGGGAGGGACCCAGTACTTC
cdr3_aa: CASSQEGGTQYF
v_call: TRBV4-2
j_call: TRBJ2-5
clone_size: -
d_call: -

cdr3_nt: TGTGCCTGGAGCTCCGGGATAGACCAAGAGACCCAGTACTTC
cdr3_aa: CAWSSGIDQETQYF
v_call: TRBV30
j_call: TRBJ2-5
clone_size: -
d_call: -

cdr3_nt: TGTGCCAGCAGTTTGCCAAGAGGCGGAGCTTTCTTT
cdr3_aa: CASSLPRGGAFF
v_call: TRBV28
j_call: TRBJ1-1
clone_size: -
d_call: -

cdr3_nt: TGTGCCAGCAGCTTGGGGGGGTACCAGAATGAAAAACTGTTTTTT
cdr3_aa: CASSLGGYQNEKLFF
v_call: TRBV5-6
j_call: TRBJ1-4
clone_size: -
d_call: -

cdr3_nt: TGTGCCAGCAGTACACCTTACGAGCAGTACTTC
cdr3_aa: CASSTPYEQYF
v_call: TRBV27
j_call: TRBJ2-7
clone_size: -
d_call: -

cdr3_nt: TGTGCCAGCAGCCAGAGGACAGGGGGCAATGAGCAGTTCTTC
cdr3_aa: CASSQRTGGNEQFF
v_call: TRBV7-9
j_call: TRBJ2-1
clone_size: -
d_call: TRBD1

cdr3_nt: TGTGCCAGCAGCTTAGTACTACTAGCGGGAGGGGGACTCTCCTACAATGAGCAGTTCTTC
cdr3_aa: CASSLVLLAGGGLSYNEQFF
v_call: TRBV7-8
j_call: TRBJ2-1
clone_size: -
d_call: TRBD2

cdr3_nt: TGTGCCACCTTCCGGGCCGATAATGAGCAGTTCTTC
cdr3_aa: CATFRADNEQFF
v_call: TRBV2
j_call: TRBJ2-1
clone_size: -
d_call: -

cdr3_nt: TGTGCCAGCAGCGAGGGGGACTGGAAGAGTGAGCAGTTCTTC
cdr3_aa: CASSEGDWKSEQFF
v_call: TRBV9
j_call: TRBJ2-1
clone_size: -
d_call: -

cdr3_nt: TGTGCCAGCAGCTCGGCAACTAATGAAAAACTGTTTTTT
cdr3_aa: CASSSATNEKLFF
v_call: TRBV7-6
j_call: TRBJ1-4
clone_size: -
d_call: -

cdr3_nt: TGCGCCAGCAGTAAACCGGGACAGAGCGTCACAGATACGCAGTATTTT
cdr3_aa: CASSKPGQSVTDTQYF
v_call: TRBV27
j_call: TRBJ2-3
clone_size: once
d_call: TRBD1

cdr3_nt: TGCAGCGTTGAATCCGACGGACTAGCGTACGAGCAGTACTTC
cdr3_aa: CSVESDGLAYEQYF
v_call: TRBV29-1
j_call: TRBJ2-7
clone_size: -
d_call: TRBD2

cdr3_nt: TGTGCCAGTAGTCTGCGGTGGGGCAGCAATCAGCCCCAGCATTTT
cdr3_aa: CASSLRWGSNQPQHF
v_call: TRBV19
j_call: TRBJ1-5
clone_size: -
d_call: -

cdr3_nt: TGTGCCTGGCGGGGCAGGGCAGGGTGCCTACCAAACTATGGCTACACCTTC
cdr3_aa: CAWRGRAGCLPNYGYTF
v_call: TRBV30
j_call: TRBJ1-2
clone_size: -
d_call: -

cdr3_nt: TGCGCCAGCAGCTTGCCAATACGGTTGGGGCGAGGGTCGGAGACCCAGTACTTC
cdr3_aa: CASSLPIRLGRGSETQYF
v_call: TRBV5-1
j_call: TRBJ2-5
clone_size: -
d_call: -

cdr3_nt: TGTGCCAGTAGTATTATCCCTAGCGGGTACAATGAGCAGTTCTTC
cdr3_aa: CASSIIPSGYNEQFF
v_call: TRBV19
j_call: TRBJ2-1
clone_size: -
d_call: TRBD2

cdr3_nt: TGTGCCAGCAGCCGCGCGACAGTCTACGAGCAGTACTTC
cdr3_aa: CASSRATVYEQYF
v_call: TRBV28
j_call: TRBJ2-7
clone_size: -
d_call: -

cdr3_nt: TGTGCCAGCAGCTTAGAGTACAGCACTGAAGCTTTCTTT
cdr3_aa: CASSLEYSTEAFF
v_call: TRBV7-9
j_call: TRBJ1-1
clone_size: few
d_call: -

cdr3_nt: TGTGCCAGCAGCTCAACTGAGGGGGGTGGAAACACCATATATTTT
cdr3_aa: CASSSTEGGGNTIYF
v_call: TRBV7-9
j_call: TRBJ1-3
clone_size: -
d_call: -

cdr3_nt: TGTGCCAGCAGCCTGACAGGGGTAAGCTCCTACGAGCAGTACTTC
cdr3_aa: CASSLTGVSSYEQYF
v_call: TRBV14
j_call: TRBJ2-7
clone_size: -
d_call: TRBD1

cdr3_nt: TGTGCCAGCAGTGTCTCCGGACAGAGAGAGCAGTACTTC
cdr3_aa: CASSVSGQREQYF
v_call: TRBV27
j_call: TRBJ2-7
clone_size: -
d_call: -

cdr3_nt: TGTGCCAGCAGCTTGATGCCCTCCTCTGGAAACACCATATATTTT
cdr3_aa: CASSLMPSSGNTIYF
v_call: TRBV5-4
j_call: TRBJ1-3
clone_size: -
d_call: -

cdr3_nt: TGCGCCAGCAGTGTTTCTAGAGGGGCCCGAGCGGCCGAGCAGTACTTC
cdr3_aa: CASSVSRGARAAEQYF
v_call: TRBV10-2
j_call: TRBJ2-7
clone_size: -
d_call: -

cdr3_nt: TGTGCCAGCAGCGTAGCTACGATCGGCCTAGCGGACACCAATGAGCAGTTCTTC
cdr3_aa: CASSVATIGLADTNEQFF
v_call: TRBV9
j_call: TRBJ2-1
clone_size: once
d_call: TRBD2

cdr3_nt: TGTGCCTGGAGTACGGGATACGAGCAGTACTTC
cdr3_aa: CAWSTGYEQYF
v_call: TRBV30
j_call: TRBJ2-7
clone_size: -
d_call: -

cdr3_nt: TGTGCCAGCTCACCAGGCCGGGGTTCCTACGAGCAGTACTTC
cdr3_aa: CASSPGRGSYEQYF
v_call: TRBV18
j_call: TRBJ2-7
clone_size: once
d_call: -

cdr3_nt: TGTGCCAGCAGCGGGGATACAGGGGATGATACTAGCACAGATACGCAGTATTTT
cdr3_aa: CASSGDTGDDTSTDTQYF
v_call: TRBV5-4
j_call: TRBJ2-3
clone_size: -
d_call: TRBD1

cdr3_nt: TGTGCCAGCAGCCTCCGTGAGGGCGATGAGCAGTTCTTC
cdr3_aa: CASSLREGDEQFF
v_call: TRBV11-1
j_call: TRBJ2-1
clone_size: once
d_call: -

cdr3_nt: TGTGCCAGCAGTTTAGGGAACACTGAAGCTTTCTTT
cdr3_aa: CASSLGNTEAFF
v_call: TRBV28
j_call: TRBJ1-1
clone_size: -
d_call: -

cdr3_nt: TGTGCCAGCAGCAATACAGGGGGCATTGATGAAAAACTGTTTTTT
cdr3_aa: CASSNTGGIDEKLFF
v_call: TRBV7-9
j_call: TRBJ1-4
clone_size: -
d_call: TRBD1

cdr3_nt: TGTGCCAGCAGCCCCAGTGGGGCGCCCTACAATGAGCAGTTCTTC
cdr3_aa: CASSPSGAPYNEQFF
v_call: TRBV9
j_call: TRBJ2-1
clone_size: -
d_call: -

cdr3_nt: TGTGCCAGTAGTTGGGGGGGGCGAGAGACCCAGTACTTC
cdr3_aa: CASSWGGRETQYF
v_call: TRBV19
j_call: TRBJ2-5
clone_size: -
d_call: -

cdr3_nt: TGTGCCAGCAGTCCCGGGGCTTTCTACGAGCAGTACTTC
cdr3_aa: CASSPGAFYEQYF
v_call: TRBV27
j_call: TRBJ2-7
clone_size: -
d_call: -

cdr3_nt: TGCGCCAGCAGCTTGGGGGAGGGTTACAATGAGCAGTTCTTC
cdr3_aa: CASSLGEGYNEQFF
v_call: TRBV5-1
j_call: TRBJ2-1
clone_size: -
d_call: TRBD2

cdr3_nt: TGTGCCAGCAGCCCCCCCAGGGCCGGCTCCTACAATGAGCAGTTCTTC
cdr3_aa: CASSPPRAGSYNEQFF
v_call: TRBV9
j_call: TRBJ2-1
clone_size: -
d_call: -

cdr3_nt: TGTGCCAGCAGCTTAGCCTTTCGCCCCCTCCTCGGTGGCTACACCTTC
cdr3_aa: CASSLAFRPLLGGYTF
v_call: TRBV11-1
j_call: TRBJ1-2
clone_size: -
d_call: -

cdr3_nt: TGTGCCAGCGAAGGGACTAGCGGGAGAAATGAGCAGTTCTTC
cdr3_aa: CASEGTSGRNEQFF
v_call: TRBV2
j_call: TRBJ2-1
clone_size: -
d_call: TRBD2

cdr3_nt: TGTGCCACCAGCAGAGACCTAACAGGTCACTCCTACGAGCAGTACTTC
cdr3_aa: CATSRDLTGHSYEQYF
v_call: TRBV15
j_call: TRBJ2-7
clone_size: once
d_call: -

cdr3_nt: TGTGCCAGCAGTGAAGGCCCGCGACAGGGGATCACAGATACGCAGTATTTT
cdr3_aa: CASSEGPRQGITDTQYF
v_call: TRBV6-4
j_call: TRBJ2-3
clone_size: -
d_call: TRBD1

cdr3_nt: TGTGCCAGCACCCCGGGACAGGGTTTATTGGGTCCATACGAGCAGTACTTC
cdr3_aa: CASTPGQGLLGPYEQYF
v_call: TRBV7-9
j_call: TRBJ2-7
clone_size: -
d_call: TRBD1

cdr3_nt: TGTGCCAGCAGCTTAGATCCTACTTCGGGCGATGAGCAGTTCTTC
cdr3_aa: CASSLDPTSGDEQFF
v_call: TRBV11-3
j_call: TRBJ2-1
clone_size: -
d_call: -

cdr3_nt: TGTGCCAGCAGTGCGCCGACAGTTTATGGCTACACCTTC
cdr3_aa: CASSAPTVYGYTF
v_call: TRBV28
j_call: TRBJ1-2
clone_size: few
d_call: -

cdr3_nt: TGTGCCTGGAGTGTTGGGACAGGGGGAATCACTGAAGCTTTCTTT
cdr3_aa: CAWSVGTGGITEAFF
v_call: TRBV30
j_call: TRBJ1-1
clone_size: -
d_call: TRBD1

cdr3_nt: TGTGCCAGCAGCCCCCACAGGGGCCCGAACACTGAAGCTTTCTTT
cdr3_aa: CASSPHRGPNTEAFF
v_call: TRBV7-9
j_call: TRBJ1-1
clone_size: -
d_call: TRBD1

cdr3_nt: TGTGCCAGCAGTTTTGGGCTAGCGGGAGATACGCAGTATTTT
cdr3_aa: CASSFGLAGDTQYF
v_call: TRBV28
j_call: TRBJ2-3
clone_size: -
d_call: TRBD2

cdr3_nt: TGTGCCAGCAGCCCCTATACAATGGGGCTAGGAGAGACCCAGTACTTC
cdr3_aa: CASSPYTMGLGETQYF
v_call: TRBV9
j_call: TRBJ2-5
clone_size: -
d_call: -

cdr3_nt: TGTGCCAGCAGCTCCCCTGGGGTCGGGAGCAACACCGGGGAGCTGTTTTTT
cdr3_aa: CASSSPGVGSNTGELFF
v_call: TRBV7-9
j_call: TRBJ2-2
clone_size: -
d_call: -

cdr3_nt: TGTGCCAGCAGTTTGGGGGTTCCCTACGAGCAGTACTTC
cdr3_aa: CASSLGVPYEQYF
v_call: TRBV28
j_call: TRBJ2-7
clone_size: -
d_call: -